The 10 T cell receptor beta chains presented below share a single source sample, sequenced in a study of a mutant IDH1 vaccine in newly diagnosed glioma. The antigens of these receptors remain unknown. Using immunoSEQ multiplex PCR, the repertoire was profiled, and TCRdb retains in-frame clones only, with some absent. The sample lists fewer than 35,000 clones, about 80% occurring once. Time point given: week 35, safety follow-up. Each dose of the vaccine consisted of 300 ug of mutant IDH1 20-mer peptide, with topical imiquimod. The sample here was PBMCs, taken from a glioma patient whose treatment included an IDH1 peptide vaccine. These receptors came from a middle-aged woman with glioma.

The rearrangement joins TRBV5-3 to TRBJ1-5; the D is unclear. TRBV5-3 is classed as an ORF, of uncertain function. This CDR3 is built from 17 residues. Between the trimmed V and J ends, which lost 0 bases and 5 bases, there was a span of 18 bases. The CDR3, as DNA: TGTGCCAGAAGCTTGGCCGACTCCGGGCTGGGAGATCAGCCCCAGCATTTT. Translated: CARSLADSGLGDQPQHF.

This clone has only one observation. V usage is TRBV11-3 and J usage is TRBJ2-3; D unclear. This CDR3 region has 17 residues. CDR1 and CDR2 from the germline V gene are SGHNT and YENEEA. V was pared by 3 bases and J by 1 base, with 17 bases between. CDR3 bases: TGTGCCAGCAGCTTCTCGCACCCGACTGGTGGCACAGATACGCAGTATTTT. It translates to CASSFSHPTGGTDTQYF.

V is TRBV7-3 and J is TRBJ2-3; D remains unclear. V lost 3 bases and J lost 6, with 10 bases in between. Germline V CDR1 and CDR2: SGHTA, FQGTGA. This CDR3 has 13 residues. CDR3 sequence: CASSLTPGDTQYF. Written as DNA, the CDR3 is TGTGCCAGCAGCTTGACACCCGGGGATACGCAGTATTTT. Supplemented by reference TRBV7-3 and TRBJ2-3, the full variable domain reads GAGVSQTPSNKVTEKGKYVELRCDPISGHTALYWYRQSLGQGPEFLIYFQGTGAADDSGLPNDRFFAVRPEGSVSTLKIQRTERGDSAVYLCASSLTPGDTQYFGPGTRLTVL.

The V gene is TRBV23-1, the J gene TRBJ2-5, with TRBD2 identical over 8 bases. TRBV23-1 is marked as an open reading frame, function uncertain. The CDR3 covers 16 residues. V gave up 4 bases and J gave up 5 bases; unmatched junction bases: 12. CDR3 protein: CASSLLFGGAGETQYF. CDR3 coding DNA: TGCGCCAGCAGTCTCCTCTTCGGGGGGGCCGGGGAGACCCAGTACTTC.

The chain couples TRBV4-3 to TRBJ2-2, with TRBD1 identical over 10 bases. Unmatched junction bases numbered 8, after V lost 4 bases and J lost 6 bases. CDR1 is LGHNA and CDR2 is YSLEER in the germline V gene. This CDR3 is 16 amino acids long. In DNA, the CDR3 is TGCGCCAGCAGCCCGAGAGGGGGGACAGGGGCCGGGGAGCTGTTTTTT. Translation: CASSPRGGTGAGELFF.

V usage is TRBV2 and J usage is TRBJ2-3; the D is unclear. V shed 6 bases and J shed 2 bases, with 15 bases lying between them. Germline V CDR1 and CDR2: SNHLY, FYNNEI. The CDR3 consists of 15 residues. This CDR3 is CASSYMTPFTDTQYF. The CDR3 DNA reads TGTGCCAGCAGCTACATGACTCCATTCACAGATACGCAGTATTTT.

The chain carries TRBV18 and TRBJ1-5; D might be TRBD1 (6 bases). V gave up 2 bases and J gave up 1 base, with 15 bases separating them. This CDR3 region has 17 residues. Germline CDR1 KGHSH, CDR2 LQKENI. The CDR3 nucleotides are TGTGCCAGCTCACCAGGGGGCGGGGGTACAAGCAATCAGCCCCAGCATTTT. Encoded protein: CASSPGGGGTSNQPQHF.

CDR3 amino acids: CASSKGRGPPYEQYF. CDR3 nucleotides: TGTGCCAGCAGCAAGGGCAGGGGGCCTCCCTACGAGCAGTACTTC. The V and J genes are TRBV21-1 and TRBJ2-7; the table gives TRBD1 as D, unverified against the DNA. TRBV21-1 is annotated as a pseudogene. The CDR3 contains 15 residues.

V gene TRBV5-6 combines with J gene TRBJ1-6; TRBD1 matches 7 bases. With 4 bases clipped from V and 3 bases from J, the junction kept 7 bases outside the gene matches. The CDR3 has 16 amino acids. The germline V gene encodes CDR1 SGHDT and CDR2 YYEEEE. DNA for the CDR3: TGTGCCAGCAGCCGTCGGACAGGAAGCTATAATTCACCCCTCCACTTT. It yields the protein CASSRRTGSYNSPLHF.

The sample holds a few counts of this clone. The chain uses TRBV12-5 and TRBJ1-1; 10 bases align to TRBD1. Germline CDR1 LGHNT, CDR2 FRNRAP. The CDR3 sequence is 17 residues long. V was pared by 2 bases and J by 0 bases, with 6 bases of the junction left unmatched. This CDR3 is CASGLTGTGDMNTEAFF. In DNA, the CDR3 is TGTGCTAGTGGTTTGACCGGGACAGGGGACATGAACACTGAAGCTTTCTTT.